This T cell receptor (beta chain) emerged from a study of response to subunit inactivated influenza vaccine. TCRdb redid the calling of the RT-PCR reads with MiXCR, one entry per CDR3 protein. Of about 700,000 distinct CDR3 sequences in the sample, approximately 15% were seen once. This clonotype was seen only a few times. Its antigen is not identified. The CDR3 runs to 15 residues. In germline, CDR1 is LGHDT, CDR2 YNNKEL (reference sequence). V dropped 4 bases and J dropped 5; count of bases not matched to a gene: 9. Study observations and caveats: Authors suggested that a seasonal influenza vaccination recruits few new T cells each time.

The genes are TRBV3-1 and TRBJ2-7, with TRBD1 identical over 9 bases. The TCR was taken from a man aged 45-65 years who received an inactivated influenza vaccine. This sample comprised PBMCs from blood, obtained 14 to 15 days before vaccination. The CDR3 DNA reads as TGTGCCAGCAGCCCAGGACAGGGGTCGCTTGACGAGCAGTACTTC. It yields the protein CASSPGQGSLDEQYF.